The 23 T cell receptor beta chains reported below all come from one sample, sequenced in a study of cytotoxic CD8 clonotypes in ibrutinib-treated CLL (dated by TCRdb to the early 2020s). Library preparation employed the immunoSEQ multiplex PCR assay. The immuneACCESS repertoire file appears here via TCRdb, limited to in-frame rearrangements. These files lack a portion of the clones; in checked studies, under half of the deficit traces to unresolved V genes, and the cause of the others is not known. Within this sample are around 20,000 clones, with about two thirds of them counted one time only. Around 30% of the sample lies in the top ten. Reading the label with the study, this specimen's time point is: less than 30 months on ibrutinib. The sequences come from PBMCs, collected after 24 months of ibrutinib treatment. Every receptor here comes from a human donor with chronic lymphocytic leukemia.

The V gene is TRBV10-2, the J gene TRBJ2-5, with 14 bases that match TRBD2. V trimming: 4 bases; J trimming: 0 bases; junction bases outside the gene matches: 4. This CDR3 spans 17 amino acids. Germline V CDR1 and CDR2: WSHSY, SAAADI. The CDR3 DNA follows: TGCGCCAGCAGTGGGACTAGCGGGGGGCGGTACCAAGAGACCCAGTACTTC. As protein: CASSGTSGGRYQETQYF.

The count of this clone is one. The chain couples TRBV27 to TRBJ2-7; a weak D match, TRBD1 (6 bases). The CDR3 length is 14 residues. The germline gives CDR1 MNHEY, CDR2 SMNVEV (reference sequence). V was cut by 7 bases and J by 3 bases, with 16 bases left in between. DNA for the CDR3: TGTGCCAGCAACCACTTTGGGACATTCTACGAGCAGTACTTC. Amino acid sequence: CASNHFGTFYEQYF.

The rearrangement links TRBV5-1 to TRBJ1-4, with 7 bases matching TRBD1. The CDR3 sequence is 16 residues long. Germline V gene sequence: CDR1 SGHRS, CDR2 YFSETQ. Unmatched junction bases numbered 10, after V lost 0 bases and J lost 8 bases. DNA of the CDR3: TGCGCCAGCAGCTTGGGGGCCACAGGGGAAGGCGAAAAACTGTTTTTT. It specifies CASSLGATGEGEKLFF.

This clone appeared a few times. The chain employs TRBV5-1 and TRBJ2-1, with 13 bases matching TRBD2. The CDR3 length is 17 residues. V lost 0 bases, J lost 3 bases, and 3 bases stayed unmatched. CDR1 is SGHRS and CDR2 is YFSETQ in the germline V gene. The CDR3 region has the DNA TGCGCCAGCAGCTTGGCGGGGACTAGCGGGAACTACAATGAGCAGTTCTTC. It codes for CASSLAGTSGNYNEQFF.

This clone was recorded many times. V gene TRBV6-1 combines with J gene TRBJ1-1, with D uncertain. CDR3 length: 10 amino acids. V was trimmed by 5 bases and J by 11 bases, leaving 9 bases between them. Germline values: CDR1 MNHNS, CDR2 SASEGT. CDR3 sequence: CASSKLDAFF. The CDR3 nucleotides are TGTGCCAGCAGTAAGTTAGACGCTTTCTTT.

This clone was found a few times. The V and J genes are TRBV10-1 and TRBJ1-6, with TRBD1 as a possible D gene (5 bases). Trimming left V 2 bases short and J 10 bases short, with 9 bases between. The CDR3 loop spans 13 amino acids. Germline assignment: CDR1 WNHNN and CDR2 SYGVQD (reference sequence). CDR3 in amino acids: CASSEQGGSPLHF. Written as DNA, the CDR3 is TGCGCCAGCAGTGAGCAGGGCGGATCACCCCTCCACTTT.

The chain recombines TRBV5-4 with TRBJ1-6; tentatively, D is TRBD1 (5 bases). The CDR3 covers 17 residues. The V gene lost 4 bases and the J gene lost 0 bases, with 14 bases spanning the gap. Germline V gene data show CDR1 as SGHNT and CDR2 as YYREEE (reference sequence). Here the CDR3 reads CASSLDSASSYNSPLHF. The CDR3 region has the DNA TGTGCCAGCAGCCTAGACAGCGCGAGCTCCTATAATTCACCCCTCCACTTT.

The CDR3 nucleotides read TGTGCCAGTAGTTCCACGGACAGGGGGCTGGGGATTGGCAATCAGCCCCAGCATTTT. Translation gives CASSSTDRGLGIGNQPQHF. This rearrangement joins TRBV19 to TRBJ1-5; TRBD1 matches 11 bases. This CDR3 spans 19 amino acids. Per germline, CDR1 LNHDA and CDR2 SQIVND (reference sequence). Germline trimming cut 5 bases from V and 2 bases from J; bases unmatched to any gene: 14.

The chain couples TRBV5-4 to TRBJ2-7, with D perhaps matching TRBD2 (6 bases). The germline CDR1 and CDR2 sequences are SGHNT and YYREEE (reference sequence). V gave up 6 bases and J gave up 5 bases, with 15 bases separating them. The CDR3 totals 13 residues. The CDR3 is CASNPWGVHEQYF. The CDR3 nucleotides are TGTGCCAGCAATCCATGGGGGGTCCACGAGCAGTACTTC.

The chain joins TRBV7-8 to TRBJ2-7, with D perhaps TRBD1 or TRBD2 (6 bases each). Germline-derived CDR1 and CDR2 are SGHVS and FQNEAQ. Trimming shortened V by 6 bases and J by 1 base, and 22 bases separated the two germline ends. This CDR3 region has 17 residues. The DNA for the CDR3 is TGTGCCAGCAGACTCCTACCCTGGGGGGCAAGGTCCTACGAGCAGTACTTC. The encoded protein is CASRLLPWGARSYEQYF.

The chain recombines TRBV13 with TRBJ2-4; D call uncertain. The CDR3 totals 15 residues. CDR1 and CDR2 (germline): PRHDT, FYEKMQ (reference sequence). Trimming removed 4 bases from V and 0 bases from J, with 10 bases in between. Here the CDR3 DNA reads TGTGCCAGCAGCTACGTATCCGGAGCCAAAAACATTCAGTACTTC. Encoded protein: CASSYVSGAKNIQYF.

The chain uses TRBV18 and TRBJ2-7; D ambiguous. CDR1 KGHSH and CDR2 LQKENI come from the germline V gene. This CDR3 has 14 amino acids. Trimming cost V 4 bases and J 1 base, with 11 bases left between them. The DNA of the CDR3 is TGTGCCAGCTCACAAGGAAGGGTATCCTACGAGCAGTACTTC. Residues: CASSQGRVSYEQYF.

This chain connects TRBV11-2 to TRBJ2-7; 7 positions agree with TRBD2. V shed 1 base, J shed 4 bases, and the junction held 4 bases outside the gene matches. Germline-derived CDR1 and CDR2 are SGHAT and FQNNGV. The CDR3 is 14 amino acids. CDR3 sequence: CASSLVLAVYEQYF. DNA for the CDR3: TGTGCCAGCAGCTTAGTCCTAGCGGTTTACGAGCAGTACTTC. Drawing the rest from reference TRBV11-2 and TRBJ2-7, the complete variable domain is EAGVAQSPRYKIIEKRQSVAFWCNPISGHATLYWYQQILGQGPKLLIQFQNNGVVDDSQLPKDRFSAERLKGVDSTLKIQPAKLEDSAVYLCASSLVLAVYEQYFGPGTRLTVT.

V gene TRBV11-2 combines with J gene TRBJ2-5; D may be TRBD1 (6 bases). CDR3 length equals 15 residues. The ends were cut back, 5 bases at V and 3 bases at J, with 16 bases in the middle. Looked up from germline, CDR1 is SGHAT and CDR2 is FQNNGV. CDR3 in DNA: TGTGCCAGCAGCACCACAGGGAGCCCAAAAGAGACCCAGTACTTC. Translation: CASSTTGSPKETQYF.

V gene TRBV29-1 combines with J gene TRBJ2-3; no clear D gene. Per germline, CDR1 SQVTM and CDR2 ANQGSEA. This CDR3 is built from 13 residues. V was clipped by 4 bases and J by 2 bases, with 10 bases between them. This CDR3 is CSVARQNTDTQYF. The CDR3 region has the DNA TGCAGCGTTGCTCGGCAGAACACAGATACGCAGTATTTT.

The table lists this clone with a few counts. The chain combines TRBV7-9 with TRBJ2-7; 8 bases map to TRBD1. Germline assignment: CDR1 SEHNR and CDR2 FQNEAQ (reference sequence). V lost 5 bases and J lost 0; bases outside the gene matches: 3. The CDR3 totals 14 residues. CDR3 amino acids: CASSNTGGSYEQYF. CDR3 in DNA: TGTGCCAGCAGCAACACAGGGGGCTCCTACGAGCAGTACTTC.

The chain is built from TRBV29-1 and TRBJ2-2, with 10 bases lining up with TRBD1. CDR1 and CDR2 (germline): SQVTM, ANQGSEA. The CDR3 loop spans 15 amino acids. CDR3 residues: CSAASGTGDPGELFF. CDR3 DNA sequence: TGCAGTGCTGCTTCCGGGACAGGGGACCCCGGGGAGCTGTTTTTT.

This clone appeared a few times. In the same sample, other DNA sequences code for this CDR3. The rearrangement uses TRBV5-1 and TRBJ1-2; TRBD1 agrees at 9 bases. The CDR3 sequence is 15 residues long. Trimming took 0 bases from V and 5 from J; bases not matched to a gene: 5. Per germline, CDR1 SGHRS and CDR2 YFSETQ. The CDR3 bases are TGCGCCAGCAGCTTGGGGACAGGGGTAGGGTATGGCTACACCTTC. Residues: CASSLGTGVGYGYTF.

This clone was seen a single time. CDR3 protein: CASSHGQGTYEQYF. The CDR3 DNA sequence: TGCGCCAGCAGCCATGGACAGGGTACCTACGAGCAGTACTTC. The chain joins TRBV4-1 to TRBJ2-7; the match to TRBD1 covers 8 bases. The V and J ends lost 3 bases and 2 bases, in that order; junction bases with no gene match: 3. This CDR3 is built from 14 residues. Per the germline V gene, CDR1 is MGHRA and CDR2 is YSYEKL.

This chain links TRBV18 with TRBJ1-2, with a possible D match to TRBD1 (5 bases). V gave up 5 bases and J gave up 4 bases, with 11 bases separating them. The CDR3 consists of 13 residues. CDR1 is KGHSH, CDR2 LQKENI, per germline. CDR3 DNA: TGTGCCAGCTCAGCAGACAGATCCTATGGCTACACCTTC. This gives the protein CASSADRSYGYTF.

The rearrangement uses TRBV27 and TRBJ1-1, with a tentative D call TRBD1 (6 bases). The CDR3 spans 14 residues. The V end was cut by 6 bases, the J end by 3 bases, with 14 bases between. The germline V gene encodes CDR1 MNHEY and CDR2 SMNVEV (reference sequence). CDR3 residues: CASRADRLYTEAFF. In DNA form, the CDR3 reads TGTGCCAGCAGGGCAGACAGGCTTTACACTGAAGCTTTCTTT.

V and J are TRBV5-1 and TRBJ2-5; perhaps TRBD1 as D (7 bases). CDR3 size: 14 residues. V lost 7 bases and J lost 2, with 15 bases in between. Germline-derived CDR1 and CDR2 are SGHRS and YFSETQ. For the CDR3, the DNA is TGCGCCAGCGGACTACGGGGACAGCAAGAGACCCAGTACTTC. Translated, it gives CASGLRGQQETQYF.

CDR3 nucleotides: TGTGCCAGCAGCTCCCGAGGTCAGGGGGAAGTTGAAGCTTTCTTT. Translated, it gives CASSSRGQGEVEAFF. V usage is TRBV7-9 and J usage is TRBJ1-1; 7 bases fit TRBD1. The length of the CDR3 is 15 residues. The J segment lost 7 bases and the V segment lost 4 bases, leaving 12 bases of the junction unmatched. Germline lookup yields CDR1 SEHNR and CDR2 FQNEAQ (reference sequence).